This TCR beta chain was sequenced in a study of cytomegalovirus exposure and HLA in healthy donors. The CDR3 totals 14 residues. V was clipped by 8 bases and J by 7 bases; unmatched bases: 10. Germline V gives CDR1 MNHNY, CDR2 SVGAGI (reference sequence). This clone was counted between two and nine times. A multiplex PCR was run with 60 Vbeta primers and 13 Jbeta primers. Profiling relied on immunoSEQ multiplex PCR, and the TCRdb table lists in-frame clones only, not all of them. The table has around 150,000 clones, 68% seen once. The J gene is TRBJ1-2, the V gene TRBV6-6; 10 nucleotides agree with TRBD1. The receptor comes from a young woman in good health and CMV-seropositive. The specimen was PBMCs. The CDR3 loop reads CASGTGDHLRGYTF. The CDR3 bases are TGTGCCAGCGGGACAGGGGATCACCTACGTGGCTACACCTTC.